This T cell receptor (beta chain) emerged from a study of graft-versus-host responses after intestinal transplantation. About the study: Anti-thymocyte globulin induction, then tacrolimus and steroids for around 3 years, went to all recipients. The study's findings and limits: Recipient marrow contained GvH clones, some of which appeared first in ileum or blood.

As concerns this clone: The antigen is unknown.

Trimming left V 3 bases short and J 5 bases short, with 19 bases between. The germline V gene has CDR1 LGHNA and CDR2 YNFKEQ. This CDR3 contains 16 residues. Intraepithelial and lamina propria lymphocytes were isolated from graft specimens. Repertoires were generated with immunoSEQ multiplex PCR, while TCRdb's copy carries only in-frame clones and drops some. Of 15,000 to 20,000 clones listed, approximately 80% are singletons. The source material was ileum tissue, sampled just under 600 days after intestinal transplantation. This clonotype was obtained from a human patient who received an intestinal transplant, so some T cells may come from the graft donor. V and J are TRBV4-2 and TRBJ2-5; tentative D call: TRBD2 (5 bases). The CDR3 DNA reads as TGTGCCAGCAGCCAGGCCGTAGGTCTAGCCCAGGAGACCCAGTACTTC. As protein: CASSQAVGLAQETQYF.